This T cell receptor (beta chain) is drawn from a study of technical replicates of blood from four donors. Trimming left V 5 bases short and J 6 bases short, with 11 bases between. The germline gives CDR1 LNHDA, CDR2 SQIVND (reference sequence). This CDR3 comprises 13 residues. Some clones are missing from TCRdb's copy, which holds only in-frame ones; the method was immunoSEQ multiplex PCR. The sample lists just under 85,000 clones; roughly nine tenths were seen once. The chain has TRBV19 and TRBJ2-1, with unresolved D. The material sequenced was T cells isolated from PBMCs. This TCR derives from a human donor in good health. CDR3 in amino acids: CASSEVPPNEQFF. The CDR3 DNA sequence: TGTGCCAGTAGTGAGGTACCCCCCAATGAGCAGTTCTTC. Full variable domain (rest looked up from reference TRBV19 and TRBJ2-1): DGGITQSPKYLFRKEGQNVTLSCEQNLNHDAMYWYRQDPGQGLRLIYYSQIVNDFQKGDIAEGYSVSREKKESFPLTVTSAQKNPTAFYLCASSEVPPNEQFFGPGTRLTVL.